The clone carrying this T cell receptor beta chain occurred a few times. MiXCR, applied by TCRdb to the 5' RACE reads, yields one record per CDR3 protein. The sample lists under 900,000 distinct CDR3 sequences, about 20% seen once, with about an eighth in the top ten. These data come from a study of identical twins. The CDR3 consists of 13 residues. The V gene's germline CDR1 is SGHTA and CDR2 FQGNSA. The V gene lost 4 bases and the J gene lost 7 bases, with 13 bases spanning the gap. These data are also associated with another study on T cells expressing NK-cell markers.

J is TRBJ2-5 and V is TRBV7-2; tentative D call: TRBD1 (5 bases). Material for sequencing was PBMCs. The clonotype was recovered from a woman aged 18-30 years in good health. Here the CDR3 DNA reads TGTGCCAGCAGCTCACCGACAGTAATGACCCAGTACTTC. It codes for CASSSPTVMTQYF.